The next 5 T cell receptor beta chains were all read from a single sample in a study of blood T cell repertoires in COVID-19. Profiled with immunoSEQ multiplex PCR; TCRdb holds only in-frame clones, not every one. The table shows 300,000 to 450,000 clones, with around 87% occurring only once. Sequencing input: peripheral blood. The receptors stem from a woman aged 30 to 39 with COVID-19, enrolled during active disease.

V and J are TRBV18 and TRBJ2-3, with TRBD2 matching over 7 bases. V gave up 3 bases and J gave up 1 base; unmatched junction bases: 4. Looked up from germline, CDR1 is KGHSH and CDR2 is LQKENI. The CDR3 sequence is 15 residues long. CDR3 nucleotides: TGTGCCAGCTCACCCTTAGCGGGTGGCACAGATACGCAGTATTTT. Its protein is CASSPLAGGTDTQYF.

This chain joins TRBV28 and TRBJ1-5; D gene uncertain. This CDR3 comprises 15 residues. Per the germline V gene, CDR1 is MDHEN and CDR2 is SYDVKM. The V end lost 7 bases, the J end lost 4 bases, and 17 bases lay between the germline ends. The CDR3 nucleotides are TGTGCCAGCACCGACCGGGGTATAGCAAATCAGCCCCAGCATTTT. It translates to CASTDRGIANQPQHF.

The rearrangement uses TRBV30 and TRBJ2-7, with 9 nucleotides matching TRBD2. Losses at the gene ends were 0 bases for V and 4 bases for J; bases not matched to a gene: 13. The CDR3 is 17 amino acids. Germline V gene sequence: CDR1 GTSNPN, CDR2 SVGIG (reference sequence). The CDR3 is CAWSVKGRGRANYEQYF. The CDR3 region has the DNA TGTGCCTGGAGTGTAAAGGGGCGCGGGAGGGCCAATTACGAGCAGTACTTC.

This clone was observed a handful of times. The V gene is TRBV4-1, the J gene TRBJ2-2; TRBD2 matches 12 bases. The germline V gene has CDR1 MGHRA and CDR2 YSYEKL. This CDR3 spans 20 amino acids. V shed 2 bases and J 0 bases; nucleotides not matched to a gene: 10. CDR3 region: CASSQYLGLAGFANTGELFF. The CDR3 nucleotides are TGCGCCAGCAGCCAATACCTGGGACTAGCGGGTTTCGCGAACACCGGGGAGCTGTTTTTT.

The V and J genes are TRBV6-5 and TRBJ2-1, with a tentative D call TRBD1 (5 bases). This CDR3 is 11 amino acids long. Germline CDR1 reads MNHEY; CDR2 reads SVGAGI. Trimming pared 7 bases from V and 7 bases from J, leaving 8 bases between. CDR3 in DNA: TGTGCCAGCACCCAGGGTAATGAGCAGTTCTTC. Protein product: CASTQGNEQFF.